These T cell receptor beta chains were read from a single sample in a study of cytomegalovirus exposure and HLA in healthy donors. Repertoires were generated with immunoSEQ multiplex PCR, while TCRdb's copy carries only in-frame clones and drops some. The table has under 200,000 clones, around 79% seen once. Input material: PBMCs. The receptors were sampled from a woman between 40 and 50 years old in good health and CMV-seronegative. Each CDR3 is given with its conserved first and last residue. D genes are given only for firm matches. Clone sizes are given selectively: once, few, many, or a class where the clone is expanded.

TRBJ2-1,TRBD2,once,TRBV28,CASSLAGTRNADEQFF,TGTGCCAGCAGTTTAGCTGGGACTAGAAATGCCGATGAGCAGTTCTTC
TRBJ1-1,TRBD1,.,TRBV23-1,CASSLTGENTEAFF,TGCGCCAGCAGCTTGACAGGGGAGAACACTGAAGCTTTCTTT
TRBJ2-7,TRBD1,.,TRBV10-2,CATGEYDRASSYEQYF,TGCGCCACCGGGGAATACGACAGGGCGAGCTCCTACGAGCAGTACTTC
TRBJ1-2,TRBD1,.,TRBV5-1,CASSSGGFGYGYTF,TGCGCCAGCAGCTCAGGGGGATTTGGCTATGGCTACACCTTC
TRBJ2-3,TRBD2,.,TRBV27,CASSLVGGSPDTQYF,TGTGCCAGCAGTTTAGTGGGGGGGAGCCCAGATACGCAGTATTTT
TRBJ2-1,TRBD2,once,TRBV2,CASGRESSYNEQFF,TGTGCCAGCGGGCGGGAGAGCTCCTACAATGAGCAGTTCTTC
TRBJ1-5,.,.,TRBV6-5,CASSTTPYQPQHF,TGTGCCAGCAGCACTACTCCTTATCAGCCCCAGCATTTT
TRBJ1-5,TRBD1,.,TRBV29-1,CSVAVGQGGNQPQHF,TGCAGCGTTGCAGTGGGACAGGGGGGAAATCAGCCCCAGCATTTT
TRBJ2-1,TRBD1,.,TRBV11-3,CASSSSGGVGYNEQFF,TGTGCCAGCAGCTCCTCAGGGGGCGTCGGTTACAATGAGCAGTTCTTC
TRBJ2-1,.,few,TRBV15,CATSGGTYNEQFF,TGTGCCACCAGCGGGGGGACCTACAATGAGCAGTTCTTC
TRBJ2-2,.,.,TRBV28,CASSLLTRSGELFF,TGTGCCAGCAGTTTACTCACGCGCTCCGGGGAGCTGTTTTTT
TRBJ1-5,TRBD1,.,TRBV6-1,CASSEAHLRQGYSNQPQHF,TGTGCCAGCAGTGAAGCGCATCTGAGACAGGGGTATAGCAATCAGCCCCAGCATTTT
TRBJ1-2,.,once,TRBV6-1,CASSESRAGGGYTF,TGTGCCAGCAGTGAAAGTCGGGCGGGCGGCGGCTACACCTTC
TRBJ2-3,.,many,TRBV6-1,CASSEGGSSTDTQYF,TGTGCCAGCAGTGAGGGGGGATCTAGCACAGATACGCAGTATTTT
TRBJ2-4,TRBD2,.,TRBV28,CASSLRGGSSRNIQYF,TGTGCCAGCAGTTTACGGGGCGGGAGCTCCCGAAACATTCAGTACTTC